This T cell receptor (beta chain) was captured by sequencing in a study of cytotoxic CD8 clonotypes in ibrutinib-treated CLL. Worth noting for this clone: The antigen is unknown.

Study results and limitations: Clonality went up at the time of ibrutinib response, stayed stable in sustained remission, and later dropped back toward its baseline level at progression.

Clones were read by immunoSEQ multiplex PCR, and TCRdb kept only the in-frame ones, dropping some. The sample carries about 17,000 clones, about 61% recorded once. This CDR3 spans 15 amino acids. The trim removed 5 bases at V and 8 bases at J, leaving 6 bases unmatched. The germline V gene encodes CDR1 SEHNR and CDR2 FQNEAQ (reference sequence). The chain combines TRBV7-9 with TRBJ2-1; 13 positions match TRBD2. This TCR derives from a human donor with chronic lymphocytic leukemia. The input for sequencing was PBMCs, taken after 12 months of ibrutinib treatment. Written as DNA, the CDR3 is TGTGCCAGCAGCCTCACTAGCGGGAGGGCCTATGAGCAGTTCTTC. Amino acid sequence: CASSLTSGRAYEQFF.